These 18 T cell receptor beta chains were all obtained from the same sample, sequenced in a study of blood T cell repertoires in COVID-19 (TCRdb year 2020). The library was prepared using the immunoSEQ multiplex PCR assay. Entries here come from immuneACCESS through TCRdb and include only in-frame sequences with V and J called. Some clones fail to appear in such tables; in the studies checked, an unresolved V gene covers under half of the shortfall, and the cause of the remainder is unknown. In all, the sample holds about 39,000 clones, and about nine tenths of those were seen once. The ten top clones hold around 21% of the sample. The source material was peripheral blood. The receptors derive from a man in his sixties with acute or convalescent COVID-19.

The CDR3: CASSFSSGGSYEQYV. The CDR3 nucleotides are TGTGCCAGCAGCTTTTCTAGCGGGGGTTCCTACGAGCAGTACGTC. The chain uses TRBV5-4 and TRBJ2-7; 10 bases are shared with TRBD2. With V trimmed by 2 bases and J by 1 base, 3 bases remained unmatched. Germline lookup yields CDR1 SGHNT and CDR2 YYREEE (reference sequence). This CDR3 contains 15 residues.

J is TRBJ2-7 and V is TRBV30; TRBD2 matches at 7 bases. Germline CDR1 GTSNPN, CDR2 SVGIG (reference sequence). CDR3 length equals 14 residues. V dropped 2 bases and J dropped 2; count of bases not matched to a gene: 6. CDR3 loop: CAWSFLAAPYEQYV. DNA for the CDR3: TGTGCCTGGAGTTTCCTAGCGGCCCCCTACGAGCAGTACGTC.

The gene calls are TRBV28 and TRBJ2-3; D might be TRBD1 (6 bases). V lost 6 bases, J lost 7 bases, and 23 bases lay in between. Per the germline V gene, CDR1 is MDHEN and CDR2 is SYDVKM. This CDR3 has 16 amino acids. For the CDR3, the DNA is TGTGCCAGCAGCTCTACATTTGAGGGACACCGTTATACGCAGTATTTT. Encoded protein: CASSSTFEGHRYTQYF. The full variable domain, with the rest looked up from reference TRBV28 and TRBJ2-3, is DVKVTQSSRYLVKRTGEKVFLECVQDMDHENMFWYRQDPGLGLRLIYFSYDVKMKEKGDIPEGYSVSREKKERFSLILESASTNQTSMYLCASSSTFEGHRYTQYFGPGTRLTVL.

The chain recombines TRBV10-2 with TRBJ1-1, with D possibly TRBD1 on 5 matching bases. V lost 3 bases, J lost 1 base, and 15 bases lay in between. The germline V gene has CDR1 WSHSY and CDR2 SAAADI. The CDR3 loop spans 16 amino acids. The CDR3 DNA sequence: TGCGCCAGCAGTGATAGTGGGGGAGGGAAGAACACTGAAGCTTTCTTT. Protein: CASSDSGGGKNTEAFF.

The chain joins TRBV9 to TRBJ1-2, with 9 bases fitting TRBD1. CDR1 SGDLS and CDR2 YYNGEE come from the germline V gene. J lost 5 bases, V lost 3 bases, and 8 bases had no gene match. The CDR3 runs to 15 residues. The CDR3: CASSARTGDGYGYTF. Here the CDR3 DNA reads TGTGCCAGCAGCGCCCGGACAGGGGATGGTTATGGCTACACCTTC. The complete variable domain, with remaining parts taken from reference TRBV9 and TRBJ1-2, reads DSGVTQTPKHLITATGQRVTLRCSPRSGDLSVYWYQQSLDQGLQFLIQYYNGEERAKGNILERFSAQQFPDLHSELNLSSLELGDSALYFCASSARTGDGYGYTFGSGTRLTVV.

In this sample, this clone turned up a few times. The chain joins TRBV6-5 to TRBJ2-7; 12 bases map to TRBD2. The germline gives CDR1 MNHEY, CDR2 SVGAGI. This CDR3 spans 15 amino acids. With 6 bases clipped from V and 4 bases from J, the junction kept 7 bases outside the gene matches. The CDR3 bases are TGTGCCAGCAGCCCCGGACTAGCGGGGCGGTACGAGCAGTACTTC. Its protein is CASSPGLAGRYEQYF.

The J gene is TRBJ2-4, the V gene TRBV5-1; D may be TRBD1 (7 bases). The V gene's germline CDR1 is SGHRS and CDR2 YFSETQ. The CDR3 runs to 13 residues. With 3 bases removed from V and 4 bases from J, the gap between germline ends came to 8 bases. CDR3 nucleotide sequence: TGCGCCAGCAGCTCAGGGGGGAAAAACATTCAGTACTTC. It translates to CASSSGGKNIQYF.

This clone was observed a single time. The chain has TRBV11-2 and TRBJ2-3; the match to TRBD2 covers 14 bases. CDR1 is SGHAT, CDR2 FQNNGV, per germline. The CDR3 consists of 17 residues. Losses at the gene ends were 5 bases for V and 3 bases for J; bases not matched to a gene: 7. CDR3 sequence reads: CASSRGLAGGGTDTQYF. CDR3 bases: TGTGCCAGCAGCCGAGGACTAGCGGGAGGCGGGACAGATACGCAGTATTTT.

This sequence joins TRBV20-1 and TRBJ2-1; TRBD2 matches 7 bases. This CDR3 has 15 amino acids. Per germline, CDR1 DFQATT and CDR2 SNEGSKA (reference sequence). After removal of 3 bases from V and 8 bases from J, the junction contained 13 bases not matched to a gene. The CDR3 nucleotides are TGCAGTGCTAGTCTCGTGGCGGGAGCAGGCCATGAGCAGTTCTTC. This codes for CSASLVAGAGHEQFF.

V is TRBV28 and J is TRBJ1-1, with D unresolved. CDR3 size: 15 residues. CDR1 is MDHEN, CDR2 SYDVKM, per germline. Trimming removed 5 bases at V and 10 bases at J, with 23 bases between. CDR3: CASSPQTAGEGGAFF. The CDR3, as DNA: TGTGCCAGCAGTCCACAAACGGCCGGGGAAGGTGGAGCTTTCTTT.

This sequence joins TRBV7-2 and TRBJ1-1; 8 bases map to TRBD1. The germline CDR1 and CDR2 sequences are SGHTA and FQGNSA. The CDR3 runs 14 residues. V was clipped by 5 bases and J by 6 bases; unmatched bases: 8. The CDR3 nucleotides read TGTGCCAGCAGCCAGACAGGGGTTTCGCCTGAAGCTTTCTTT. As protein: CASSQTGVSPEAFF.

CDR3 protein: CASSPKGETQYF. The CDR3, as DNA: TGTGCCAGCAGTCCGAAGGGGGAGACCCAGTACTTC. The chain is built from TRBV27 and TRBJ2-5, with TRBD1 as a possible D gene (5 bases). The CDR3 consists of 12 residues. Between the trimmed V and J ends, which lost 5 bases and 5 bases, there was a span of 9 bases. Germline CDR1 reads MNHEY; CDR2 reads SMNVEV (reference sequence).

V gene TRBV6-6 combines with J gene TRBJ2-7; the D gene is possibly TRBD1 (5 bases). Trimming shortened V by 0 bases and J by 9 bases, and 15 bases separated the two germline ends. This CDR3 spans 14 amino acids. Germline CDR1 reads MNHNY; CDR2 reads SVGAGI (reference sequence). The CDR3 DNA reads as TGTGCCAGCAGTTACTCGAACACAGGCCTAGGGCAGTACGTC. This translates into CASSYSNTGLGQYV.

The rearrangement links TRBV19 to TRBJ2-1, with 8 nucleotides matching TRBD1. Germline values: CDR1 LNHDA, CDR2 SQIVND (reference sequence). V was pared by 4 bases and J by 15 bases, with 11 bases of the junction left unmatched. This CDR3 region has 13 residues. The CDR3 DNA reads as TGTGCCAGTAGTAGCAGGGGGCTTCTAGGGTCGTTCTTC. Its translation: CASSSRGLLGSFF.

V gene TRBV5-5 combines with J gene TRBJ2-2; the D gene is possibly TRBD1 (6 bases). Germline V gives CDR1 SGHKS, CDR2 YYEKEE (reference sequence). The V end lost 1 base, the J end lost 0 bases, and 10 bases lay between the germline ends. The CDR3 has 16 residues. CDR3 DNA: TGTGCCAGCAGCTTGACCACAGGGACGAACACCGGGGAGCTGTTTTTT. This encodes CASSLTTGTNTGELFF. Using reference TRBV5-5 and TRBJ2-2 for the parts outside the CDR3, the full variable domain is DAGVTQSPTHLIKTRGQQVTLRCSPISGHKSVSWYQQVLGQGPQFIFQYYEKEERGRGNFPDRFSARQFPNYSSELNVNALLLGDSALYLCASSLTTGTNTGELFFGEGSRLTVL.

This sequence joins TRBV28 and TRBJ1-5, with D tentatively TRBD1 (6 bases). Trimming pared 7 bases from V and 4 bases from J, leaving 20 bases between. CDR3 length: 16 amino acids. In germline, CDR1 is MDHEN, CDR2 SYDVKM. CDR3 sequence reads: CASTRTGNPPNQPQHF. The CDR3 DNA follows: TGTGCCAGCACTCGAACAGGGAACCCCCCGAATCAGCCCCAGCATTTT.

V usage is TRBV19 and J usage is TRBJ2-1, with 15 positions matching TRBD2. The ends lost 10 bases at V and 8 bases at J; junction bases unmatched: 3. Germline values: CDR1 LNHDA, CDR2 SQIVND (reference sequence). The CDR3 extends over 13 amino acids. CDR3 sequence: CATGLAGGYEQFF. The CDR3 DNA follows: TGTGCCACCGGACTAGCGGGAGGGTATGAGCAGTTCTTC. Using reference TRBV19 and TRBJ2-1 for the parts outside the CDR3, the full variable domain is DGGITQSPKYLFRKEGQNVTLSCEQNLNHDAMYWYRQDPGQGLRLIYYSQIVNDFQKGDIAEGYSVSREKKESFPLTVTSAQKNPTAFYLCATGLAGGYEQFFGPGTRLTVL.

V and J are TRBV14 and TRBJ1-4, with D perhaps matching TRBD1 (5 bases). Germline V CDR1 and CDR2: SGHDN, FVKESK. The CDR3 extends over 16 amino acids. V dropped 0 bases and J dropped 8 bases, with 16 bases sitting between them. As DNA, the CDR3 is TGTGCCAGCAGCCAAGATCTAGGAGGGGTTGGGGAAAAACTGTTTTTT. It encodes CASSQDLGGVGEKLFF.